This T cell receptor beta chain was sequenced during a study of T-cell reconstitution after alpha-beta-depleted transplantation in children. This clonotype was recorded at least ten times. Its antigen is not known. The TCRbeta library was prepared with unique molecular identifiers. Each CDR3 protein gets one entry after TCRdb re-called the PCR reads with MiXCR. The repertoire has 550,000 to 600,000 distinct CDR3 sequences, under 25% of them found once; the top ten carry around 14%. Findings and limits, study-wide: At day 60, the high TCRbeta diversity found in some patients originated from recipient T cells and thymic progenitors that had survived. Where alpha-beta T cells came from about two months after transplant was reportedly several hundred expanded graft clones.

The CDR3 is 16 amino acids. Germline lookup yields CDR1 LNHNV and CDR2 YYDKDF (reference sequence). The ends lost 0 bases at V and 5 bases at J; junction bases unmatched: 7. V and J are TRBV15 and TRBJ2-1; 7 bases are a match to TRBD2. The starting material was PBMCs, mostly from graft donor cells, obtained 360 days after TCRalphabeta/CD19-depleted stem cell transplant. The clonotype comes from a boy younger than two who had a stem cell transplant for acute myeloid leukemia, so the T cells may come from the graft donor. CDR3 coding DNA: TGTGCCACCAGCAGAGATCCGAGACTAGCCAACAATGAGCAGTTCTTC. Amino acids: CATSRDPRLANNEQFF.